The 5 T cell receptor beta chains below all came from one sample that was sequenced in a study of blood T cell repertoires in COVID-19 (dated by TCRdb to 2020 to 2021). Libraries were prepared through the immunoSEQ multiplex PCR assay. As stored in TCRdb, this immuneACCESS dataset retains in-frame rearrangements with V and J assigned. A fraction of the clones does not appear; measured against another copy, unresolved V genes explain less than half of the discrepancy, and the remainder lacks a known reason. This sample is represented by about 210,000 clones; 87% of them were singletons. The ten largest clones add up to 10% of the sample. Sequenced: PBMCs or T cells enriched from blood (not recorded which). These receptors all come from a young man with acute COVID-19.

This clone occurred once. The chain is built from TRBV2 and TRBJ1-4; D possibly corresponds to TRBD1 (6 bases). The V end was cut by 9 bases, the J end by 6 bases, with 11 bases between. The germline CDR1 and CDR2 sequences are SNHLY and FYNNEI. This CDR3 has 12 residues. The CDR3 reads CASGPGDEKLFF. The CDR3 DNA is TGTGCCAGTGGGCCAGGGGATGAAAAACTGTTTTTT.

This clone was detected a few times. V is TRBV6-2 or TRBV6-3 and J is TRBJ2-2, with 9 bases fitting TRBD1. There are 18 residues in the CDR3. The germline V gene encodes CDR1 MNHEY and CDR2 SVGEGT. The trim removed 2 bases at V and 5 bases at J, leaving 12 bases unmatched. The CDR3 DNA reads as TGTGCCAGCAGTTACACGGGGAGGGGACAGGGACCGACCGGGGAGCTGTTTTTT. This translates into CASSYTGRGQGPTGELFF.

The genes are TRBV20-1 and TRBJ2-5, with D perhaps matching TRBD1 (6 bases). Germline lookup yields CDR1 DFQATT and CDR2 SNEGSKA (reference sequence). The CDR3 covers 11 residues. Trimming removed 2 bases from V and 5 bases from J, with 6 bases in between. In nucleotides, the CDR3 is TGCAGTGCTAGACAGGGGGAGACCCAGTACTTC. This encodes CSARQGETQYF.

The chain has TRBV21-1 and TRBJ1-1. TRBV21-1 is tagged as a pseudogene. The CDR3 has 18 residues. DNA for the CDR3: TGTGCCAGCAGCAAAGGGACCCCTAGCGGGACATCGAACACTGAAGCTTTCTTT. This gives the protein CASSKGTPSGTSNTEAFF.

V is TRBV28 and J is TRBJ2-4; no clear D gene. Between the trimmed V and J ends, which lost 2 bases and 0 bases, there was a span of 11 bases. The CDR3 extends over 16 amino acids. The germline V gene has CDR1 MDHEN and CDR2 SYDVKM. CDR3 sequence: CASSLTLPLAKNIQYF. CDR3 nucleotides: TGTGCCAGCAGTTTAACTCTACCTCTAGCCAAAAACATTCAGTACTTC.